This T cell receptor beta chain was found in a study of blood T cell repertoires in COVID-19. Overall study: Both acute and convalescent COVID-19 samples were obtained from the United States, Italy and Spain. In each case, the material was cDNA or gDNA derived from T cells, B-cell-depleted T cells, or PBMCs.

Between the trimmed V and J ends, which lost 3 bases and 10 bases, there was a span of 13 bases. The CDR3 consists of 13 residues. Germline-derived CDR1 and CDR2 are LNHDA and SQIVND (reference sequence). Study processing details: Reference gene primer amplification gave nucleated cell count estimates. The method was immunoSEQ multiplex PCR; TCRdb's version includes in-frame clones alone and lacks a portion of them. V and J calls and clone size follow that table, whereas D and trimming were derived from the DNA. Among fewer than 200,000 clones, roughly 93% were seen once, and the ten largest hold around 4.6%.

This TCR derives from a woman between 45 and 65 years old with acute or convalescent COVID-19. This sequence joins TRBV19 and TRBJ2-1; D gene unclear. Specimen: peripheral blood. The CDR3 region has the DNA TGTGCCAGTAGTATGCTAGACTTTGGGGAGCAGTTCTTC. Protein product: CASSMLDFGEQFF.